The 27 T cell receptor beta chains below all came from one sample that was sequenced in a study of cytomegalovirus exposure and HLA in healthy donors. The PCR made use of 60 Vbeta and 13 Jbeta primers. Generated by immunoSEQ multiplex PCR, the TCRdb table keeps only in-frame clones and is missing some. Altogether some 190,000 clones are present, about three quarters being singletons, with the ten largest covering less than 2.5%. Material for sequencing was PBMCs. The receptors were gathered from a young woman in good health and CMV-seropositive.

The chain has TRBV7-9 and TRBJ1-4; D gene unclear. The V end lost 5 bases, the J end lost 7 bases, and 17 bases lay between the germline ends. CDR1 and CDR2 from the germline V gene are SEHNR and FQNEAQ (reference sequence). This CDR3 spans 15 amino acids. This CDR3 is CASSRGGRYGEKLFF. Written as DNA, the CDR3 is TGTGCCAGCAGCCGTGGAGGGCGGTATGGTGAAAAACTGTTTTTT.

This chain connects TRBV4-3 to TRBJ1-6; 10 bases are a match to TRBD1. Germline values: CDR1 LGHNA, CDR2 YSLEER. J was trimmed by 11 bases and V by 4 bases; bases with no gene match: 11. The CDR3 contains 16 residues. The CDR3 DNA reads TGCGCCAGCAGCCTAGAGGTAGGGACAGGGGAAACACCCCTCCACTTT. It translates to CASSLEVGTGETPLHF.

The chain carries TRBV18 and TRBJ1-1; D is undetermined. Trimming pared 3 bases from V and 2 bases from J, leaving 7 bases between. In germline, CDR1 is KGHSH, CDR2 LQKENI. This CDR3 is 13 amino acids long. CDR3 coding DNA: TGTGCCAGCTCACCCAGGACTAACACTGAAGCTTTCTTT. It yields the protein CASSPRTNTEAFF.

The V and J genes are TRBV28 and TRBJ1-5; D is perhaps TRBD1 (5 bases). The CDR3 is made up of 14 amino acids. V was cut by 7 bases and J by 7 bases, with 17 bases left in between. CDR1 and CDR2 (germline): MDHEN, SYDVKM. The CDR3 region is CASTLGQGWQPQHF. CDR3 in DNA: TGTGCCAGCACCCTGGGTCAGGGTTGGCAGCCCCAGCATTTT.

This chain links TRBV28 with TRBJ2-2, with TRBD2 as a possible D gene (6 bases). Between the trimmed V and J ends, which lost 6 bases and 5 bases, there was a span of 10 bases. Germline assignment: CDR1 MDHEN and CDR2 SYDVKM. This CDR3 comprises 13 residues. In DNA form, the CDR3 reads TGTGCCAGCAGGAGAGGAGGGACCGGGGAGCTGTTTTTT. Its translation: CASRRGGTGELFF.

CDR3 sequence reads: CASTLGGALGGKLFF. DNA for the CDR3: TGTGCCAGCACCCTAGGGGGGGCGTTGGGTGGAAAACTGTTTTTT. The rearrangement uses TRBV7-2 and TRBJ1-4; tentatively, D is TRBD1 (6 bases). CDR3 length equals 15 residues. With 7 bases removed from V and 10 bases from J, the gap between germline ends came to 22 bases. Germline V gene data show CDR1 as SGHTA and CDR2 as FQGNSA.

The chain links TRBV18 to TRBJ2-1; 9 nucleotides agree with TRBD2. Germline CDR1 is KGHSH and CDR2 is LQKENI. CDR3 length: 17 residues. Trimming removed 3 bases from V and 1 base from J; junction bases left unmatched: 7. The CDR3 bases are TGTGCCAGCTCACCCCCCGGGCTAGCGGGATCCTACAATGAGCAGTTCTTC. It translates to CASSPPGLAGSYNEQFF. The full variable domain, completed using reference TRBV18 and TRBJ2-1, is NAGVMQNPRHLVRRRGQEARLRCSPMKGHSHVYWYRQLPEEGLKFMVYLQKENIIDESGMPKERFSAEFPKEGPSILRIQQVVRGDSAAYFCASSPPGLAGSYNEQFFGPGTRLTVL.

The sample holds a few counts of this clone. V and J are TRBV19 and TRBJ1-5; 7 bases fit TRBD1. The J segment lost 2 bases and the V segment lost 4 bases, leaving 5 bases of the junction unmatched. Germline V lookup: CDR1 LNHDA, CDR2 SQIVND (reference sequence). The CDR3 is made up of 15 amino acids. CDR3 residues: CASSTPGQRNQPQHF. The CDR3 DNA sequence: TGTGCCAGTAGTACCCCGGGACAGCGCAATCAGCCCCAGCATTTT.

The chain has TRBV4-2 and TRBJ1-5; D might be TRBD1 (5 bases). V lost 4 bases, J lost 5 bases, and 21 bases lay in between. Germline CDR1 LGHNA, CDR2 YNFKEQ. The length of the CDR3 is 17 residues. CDR3 region: CASSPGWDSGAHQPQHF. CDR3 coding DNA: TGTGCCAGCAGCCCGGGCTGGGACTCCGGAGCCCATCAGCCCCAGCATTTT.

This rearrangement joins TRBV7-9 to TRBJ2-7; no firm D call. This CDR3 has 13 amino acids. Trimming stripped 2 bases from V and 1 base from J, with 6 bases between. Germline CDR1 reads SEHNR; CDR2 reads FQNEAQ (reference sequence). In DNA, the CDR3 is TGTGCCAGCAGCTTAAGACAATCCTACGAGCAGTACTTC. This encodes CASSLRQSYEQYF.

This chain uses TRBV2 with TRBJ1-2; D is ambiguous. This CDR3 is 12 amino acids long. Germline assignment: CDR1 SNHLY and CDR2 FYNNEI. Trimming removed 6 bases from V and 6 bases from J, with 11 bases in between. The chain's CDR3 is CASSVYSDGYTF. CDR3 coding DNA: TGTGCCAGCAGCGTATACAGTGATGGCTACACCTTC.

This clone was counted once. Mismatch with germline at one junction end may stem from a read error. CDR3 sequence: CASSLARVETQYF. The CDR3, as DNA: TGTGCCAGCAGCCTAGCCAGGGTGGAGACCCAGTACTTC. The rearrangement joins TRBV7-9 to TRBJ2-5; D tentatively fits TRBD1 or TRBD2 (5 bases each). Looked up from germline, CDR1 is SEHNR and CDR2 is FQNEAQ (reference sequence). The CDR3 contains 13 residues.

There are a few counts of this clone. This chain uses TRBV7-9 with TRBJ1-1; TRBD1 matches 7 bases. From germline, CDR1 is SEHNR and CDR2 FQNEAQ (reference sequence). The CDR3 has 12 amino acids. V was pared by 4 bases and J by 6 bases, with 2 bases of the junction left unmatched. The CDR3 protein is CASSSTGSEAFF. CDR3 coding DNA: TGTGCCAGCAGCTCGACAGGGTCTGAAGCTTTCTTT.

This chain joins TRBV30 and TRBJ1-6, with a weak D call TRBD1 (5 bases). CDR1 and CDR2 from the germline V gene are GTSNPN and SVGIG (reference sequence). The V gene lost 6 bases and the J gene lost 3 bases, with 18 bases spanning the gap. This CDR3 has 16 residues. The CDR3, as DNA: TGTGCCTGCACCCCCTTAGGGACTCTCTATAATTCACCCCTCCACTTT. Amino acid sequence: CACTPLGTLYNSPLHF.

V gene TRBV7-2 combines with J gene TRBJ1-2; TRBD1 matches 8 bases. The CDR3 extends over 14 amino acids. Germline CDR1 SGHTA, CDR2 FQGNSA. The trim removed 5 bases at V and 2 bases at J, leaving 4 bases unmatched. CDR3 in DNA: TGTGCCAGCAGCCCGGGACAGGAGAACTATGGCTACACCTTC. Protein: CASSPGQENYGYTF.

V gene TRBV30 combines with J gene TRBJ2-5; a possible D gene is TRBD2 (5 bases). Germline CDR1 reads GTSNPN; CDR2 reads SVGIG (reference sequence). This CDR3 spans 13 amino acids. Trimming took 2 bases from V and 4 from J, leaving 11 bases between them. The chain's CDR3 is CAWSQASRETQYF. DNA of the CDR3: TGTGCCTGGAGTCAGGCTAGCCGAGAGACCCAGTACTTC.

The chain recombines TRBV5-1 with TRBJ2-3; D is ambiguous. Germline-derived CDR1 and CDR2 are SGHRS and YFSETQ. This CDR3 contains 15 residues. The V end lost 3 bases, the J end lost 2 bases, and 13 bases lay between the germline ends. The CDR3 loop reads CASSSLRRSTDTQYF. In DNA form, the CDR3 reads TGCGCCAGCAGCTCACTAAGACGGTCCACAGATACGCAGTATTTT. The complete variable domain, with remaining parts taken from reference TRBV5-1 and TRBJ2-3, reads KAGVTQTPRYLIKTRGQQVTLSCSPISGHRSVSWYQQTPGQGLQFLFEYFSETQRNKGNFPGRFSGRQFSNSRSEMNVSTLELGDSALYLCASSSLRRSTDTQYFGPGTRLTVL.

The V call is TRBV25-1, the J call TRBJ1-4, with 7 bases aligning to TRBD1. The CDR3 consists of 15 residues. With V trimmed by 1 base and J by 8 bases, 7 bases remained unmatched. The V gene's germline CDR1 is MGHDK and CDR2 SYGVNS. The CDR3 sequence: CASSELGGAGEKLFF. The DNA for the CDR3 is TGTGCCAGCAGTGAATTAGGGGGCGCGGGAGAAAAACTGTTTTTT. Combining the CDR3 with reference TRBV25-1 and TRBJ1-4 gives the whole variable domain EADIYQTPRYLVIGTGKKITLECSQTMGHDKMYWYQQDPGMELHLIHYSYGVNSTEKGDLSSESTVSRIRTEHFPLTLESARPSHTSQYLCASSELGGAGEKLFFGSGTQLSVL.

This chain uses TRBV5-4 with TRBJ1-1; tentative D call: TRBD1 (6 bases). This CDR3 is 17 amino acids long. V lost 1 base and J lost 5, with 21 bases in between. Germline V CDR1 and CDR2: SGHNT, YYREEE (reference sequence). For the CDR3, the DNA is TGTGCCAGCAGCTTGCACCCGGGGGGCGCGGCGGGAACTGAAGCTTTCTTT. This encodes CASSLHPGGAAGTEAFF.

The chain joins TRBV28 to TRBJ2-1, with TRBD2 matching 8 bases. The length of the CDR3 is 14 residues. Germline V gene data show CDR1 as MDHEN and CDR2 as SYDVKM. V trimming: 2 bases; J trimming: 4 bases; junction bases outside the gene matches: 1. CDR3 in amino acids: CASSLAGGYNEQFF. Written as DNA, the CDR3 is TGTGCCAGCAGTTTAGCGGGGGGATACAATGAGCAGTTCTTC.

A single count supports this clone. This chain links TRBV30 with TRBJ1-6; a possible D gene is TRBD1 (6 bases). Germline CDR1 and CDR2: GTSNPN and SVGIG (reference sequence). The V and J ends lost 2 bases and 5 bases respectively, with 10 bases between them. This CDR3 has 14 residues. This chain's CDR3 is CAWSRGHNNSPLHF. The CDR3, as DNA: TGTGCCTGGAGTCGGGGACACAATAATTCACCCCTCCACTTT.

J is TRBJ1-6 and V is TRBV6-5; D unresolved. Germline CDR1 reads MNHEY; CDR2 reads SVGAGI. The V end lost 5 bases, the J end lost 8 bases, and 10 bases lay between the germline ends. CDR3 length: 13 residues. DNA of the CDR3: TGTGCCAGCAGTCGAACAGTAGATTCACCCCTCCACTTT. Amino acid sequence: CASSRTVDSPLHF.

The gene calls are TRBV6-5 and TRBJ1-1; TRBD1 matches at 7 bases. The CDR3 loop spans 15 amino acids. V gave up 0 bases and J gave up 5 bases; unmatched junction bases: 6. Germline-derived CDR1 and CDR2 are MNHEY and SVGAGI. CDR3 sequence (DNA): TGTGCCAGCAGTTACTCTGTGACAGGGATAACTGAAGCTTTCTTT. It codes for CASSYSVTGITEAFF.

The CDR3 DNA reads TGTGCCAGCAGGGACAGGGTAACTAATGAAAAACTGTTTTTT. Translated, it gives CASRDRVTNEKLFF. J is TRBJ1-4 and V is TRBV6-5, with 8 bases that match TRBD1. The CDR3 extends over 14 amino acids. Trimming removed 6 bases from V and 1 base from J; junction bases left unmatched: 1. Germline V gene sequence: CDR1 MNHEY, CDR2 SVGAGI.

This clone was recorded a few times. V and J are TRBV2 and TRBJ1-2, with 7 bases fitting TRBD1. The CDR3 runs to 15 residues. V dropped 6 bases and J dropped 4; count of bases not matched to a gene: 11. The germline V gene has CDR1 SNHLY and CDR2 FYNNEI. CDR3 sequence reads: CASRVRQGSGYGYTF. CDR3 nucleotides: TGTGCCAGCAGAGTGAGACAGGGTTCGGGCTATGGCTACACCTTC.

The rearrangement links TRBV5-1 to TRBJ1-5, with D possibly TRBD1 on 6 matching bases. CDR1 and CDR2 (germline): SGHRS, YFSETQ. Trimming shortened V by 0 bases and J by 3 bases, and 10 bases separated the two germline ends. CDR3 length: 15 residues. The CDR3 DNA follows: TGCGCCAGCAGCTTGGGGACAGCTTTCAATCAGCCCCAGCATTTT. Translation gives CASSLGTAFNQPQHF.

The V and J genes are TRBV19 and TRBJ2-3; a possible D gene is TRBD1 (7 bases). Trimming cost V 9 bases and J 4 bases, with 14 bases left between them. The length of the CDR3 is 13 residues. Germline CDR1 reads LNHDA; CDR2 reads SQIVND (reference sequence). CDR3 bases: TGTGCCAGCAGGAGGGACAGCCCAGATACGCAGTATTTT. It codes for CASRRDSPDTQYF.